This T cell receptor (beta chain) was recovered during a study of T cells in Graves' hyperthyroidism and ophthalmopathy. Diagnoses rested on clinical symptoms, serum thyroxine and TRAb, thyroid ultrasound and orbital computed tomography. TCR beta CDR3 region amplification was performed from RNA transcripts. The TCR CDR3 was amplified in a first-round RT-PCR using the HTBI primer set. TCRdb reprocessed the multiplex PCR reads with MiXCR, giving one entry per CDR3 protein. This sample has roughly 840,000 distinct CDR3 sequences; 38% occur once, and the top ten carry roughly 8.3%. The CDR3 runs 15 residues. Germline values: CDR1 SGHRS, CDR2 YFSETQ. V lost 0 bases and J 8 bases, leaving 14 bases between the germline ends. The sample holds a few counts of this clonotype.

The clonotype comes from a man younger than 35 with Graves' hyperthyroidism. Sample: blood. The V call is TRBV5-1, the J call TRBJ1-4, with D hard to call. CDR3 amino acids: CASSLEGRWNEKLFF. CDR3 coding DNA: TGCGCCAGCAGCTTGGAGGGCAGGTGGAACGAAAAACTGTTTTTT.